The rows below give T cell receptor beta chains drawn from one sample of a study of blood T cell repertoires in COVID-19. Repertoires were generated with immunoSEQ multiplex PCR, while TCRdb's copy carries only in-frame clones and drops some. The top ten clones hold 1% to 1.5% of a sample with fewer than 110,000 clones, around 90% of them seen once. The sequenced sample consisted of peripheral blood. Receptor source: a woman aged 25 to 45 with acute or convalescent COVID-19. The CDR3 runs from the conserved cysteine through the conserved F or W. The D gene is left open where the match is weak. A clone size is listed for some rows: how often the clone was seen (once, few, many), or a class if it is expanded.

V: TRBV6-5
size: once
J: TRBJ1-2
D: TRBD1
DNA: TGTGCCAGCAGTTGGACAGGGGGACGCGGCGATGGCTACACCTTC
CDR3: CASSWTGGRGDGYTF

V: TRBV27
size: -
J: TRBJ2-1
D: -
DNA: TGTGCCAGCAGTTTCGGTGGTATCAATGAGCAGTTCTTC
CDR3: CASSFGGINEQFF

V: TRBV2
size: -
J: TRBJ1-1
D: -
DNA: TGTGCCAGCAGTGTTGACATCAACACTGAAGCTTTCTTT
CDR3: CASSVDINTEAFF

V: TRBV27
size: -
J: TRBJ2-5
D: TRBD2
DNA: TGTGCCAGCAGCTTAGCCGGGACTAGCCAGGAGACCCAGTACTTC
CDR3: CASSLAGTSQETQYF

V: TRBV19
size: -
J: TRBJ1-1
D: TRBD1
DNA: TGTGCCAGTAGTCCCCAGGGCCGGGACAGGGACCAGGTGAGAGCTTTCTTT
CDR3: CASSPQGRDRDQVRAFF

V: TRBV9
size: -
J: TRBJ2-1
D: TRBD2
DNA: TGTGCCAGCAGCCCAGAACAGCGGGGGGGCCGTGAGCAGTTCTTC
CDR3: CASSPEQRGGREQFF

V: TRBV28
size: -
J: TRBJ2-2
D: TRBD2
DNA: TGTGCCAGCAGTTACCCCCTGGGACTAGCCCCCTCCGGGGAGCTGTTTTTT
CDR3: CASSYPLGLAPSGELFF

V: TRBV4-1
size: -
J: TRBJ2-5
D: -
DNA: TGCGCCAGCAGCCCGGGACAAGGAGAGACCCAGTACTTC
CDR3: CASSPGQGETQYF

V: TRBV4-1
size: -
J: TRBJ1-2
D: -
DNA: TGCGCCAGCAGCCAAGTAGGCCGGGCTAACTATGGCTACACCTTC
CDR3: CASSQVGRANYGYTF

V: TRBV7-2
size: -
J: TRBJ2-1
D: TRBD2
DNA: TGTGCCAGCAGCTTAGAGGTCATAGGCGGGAGAAATGAGCAGTTCTTC
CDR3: CASSLEVIGGRNEQFF

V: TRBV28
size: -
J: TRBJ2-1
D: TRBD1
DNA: TGTGCCAGCAGTTTAGCAGGGGGTGCCTACAATGAGCAGTTCTTC
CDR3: CASSLAGGAYNEQFF

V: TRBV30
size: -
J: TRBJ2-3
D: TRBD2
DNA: TGTGCCTGGAGTACTAGCGGGGGGGCTTGGGCAGATACGCAGTATTTT
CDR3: CAWSTSGGAWADTQYF

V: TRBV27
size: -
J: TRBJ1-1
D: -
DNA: TGTGCCAGTAGAAGACAGGTCATCATGAACACTGAAGCTTTCTTT
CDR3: CASRRQVIMNTEAFF

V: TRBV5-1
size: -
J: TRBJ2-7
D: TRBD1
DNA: TGCGCCAGCAGCTCTTCCGGGACAGGGTTCGACGAGCAGTACTTC
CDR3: CASSSSGTGFDEQYF

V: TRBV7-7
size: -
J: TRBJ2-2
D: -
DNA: TGTGCCAGCAGCTCCTATTCCGGGGAGCTGTTTTTT
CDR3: CASSSYSGELFF

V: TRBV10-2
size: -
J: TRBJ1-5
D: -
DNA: TGCGCCAGCAGTGAGTGGGGAGCAGGTCAGCCCCAGCATTTT
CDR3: CASSEWGAGQPQHF

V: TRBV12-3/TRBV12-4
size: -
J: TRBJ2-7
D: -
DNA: TGTGCCAGCAGTACGGGTCCCTACGAGCAGTACTTC
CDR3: CASSTGPYEQYF

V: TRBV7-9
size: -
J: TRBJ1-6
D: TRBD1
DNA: TGTGCCAGCAGCTACGGACAGGGGGACTCACCCCTCCACTTT
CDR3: CASSYGQGDSPLHF

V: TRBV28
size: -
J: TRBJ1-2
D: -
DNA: TGTGCCAGCAATGGGCTTCCTAACTATGGCTACACCTTC
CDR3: CASNGLPNYGYTF

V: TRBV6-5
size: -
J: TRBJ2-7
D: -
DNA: TGTGCCAGCATTCCACGTCCGGGGGCCTACGAGCAGTACTTC
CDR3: CASIPRPGAYEQYF

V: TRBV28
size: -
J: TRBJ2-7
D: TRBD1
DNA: TGTGCCAGCAGTTTATGGCCTCGCAGGGGGCTTCACGAGCAGTACTTC
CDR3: CASSLWPRRGLHEQYF

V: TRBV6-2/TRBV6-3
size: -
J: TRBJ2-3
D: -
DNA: TGTGCCAGCAGTTACTCGACTAGCACAGATACGCAGTATTTT
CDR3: CASSYSTSTDTQYF

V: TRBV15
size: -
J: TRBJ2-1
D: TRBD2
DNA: TGTGCCACCAGCAGAGGTACTAGCGGGGGGCTCAATGAGCAGTTCTTC
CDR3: CATSRGTSGGLNEQFF

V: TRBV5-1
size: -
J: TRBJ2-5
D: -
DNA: TGCGCCAGCAGCTTGATGTCAGGGAGGGAGACCCAGTACTTC
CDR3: CASSLMSGRETQYF

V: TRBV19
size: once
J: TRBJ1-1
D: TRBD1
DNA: TGTGCCAGTAGTCGGGACAGTTTGGGGGAGAACACTGAAGCTTTCTTT
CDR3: CASSRDSLGENTEAFF

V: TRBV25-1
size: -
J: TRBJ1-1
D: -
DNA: TGTGCCAGCAGTAAAAACCAGGGGAACACTGAAGCTTTCTTT
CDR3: CASSKNQGNTEAFF

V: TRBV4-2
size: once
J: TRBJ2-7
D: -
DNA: TGTGCCAGCAGCCAACTTACTAGAGGAAACTACGAGCAGTACTTC
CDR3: CASSQLTRGNYEQYF

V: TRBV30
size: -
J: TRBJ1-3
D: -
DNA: TGTGCCTGGAGTGTAGGCGGTTCTGGAAACACCATATATTTT
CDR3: CAWSVGGSGNTIYF

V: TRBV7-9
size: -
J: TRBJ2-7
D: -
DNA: TGTGCCAGCAGCTCCCCCGGACAAGGCTCTTCCTACGAGCAGTACTTC
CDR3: CASSSPGQGSSYEQYF

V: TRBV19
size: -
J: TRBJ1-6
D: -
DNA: TGTGCCAGTAGTAACCCCGGACAGAATTCACCCCTCCACTTT
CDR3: CASSNPGQNSPLHF

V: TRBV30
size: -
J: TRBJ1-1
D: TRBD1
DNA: TGTGCCTGGAGTGAATTTTTAAGGACAGGGGACACTGAAGCTTTCTTT
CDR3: CAWSEFLRTGDTEAFF

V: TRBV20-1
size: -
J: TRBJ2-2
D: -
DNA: TGCAGTGCTAGTTCGCCAACAGGACAGGGAGGGGACCGGGAGCTGTTTTTT
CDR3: CSASSPTGQGGDRELFF

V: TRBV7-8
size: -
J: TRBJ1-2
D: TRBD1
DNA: TGTGCCAGCAGCTACGACAGGGAAAATGGCTACACCTTC
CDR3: CASSYDRENGYTF

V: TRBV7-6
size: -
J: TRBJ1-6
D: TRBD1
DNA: TGTGCCAGCAGCTCGGGACAGGGGAACTCACCCCTCCACTTT
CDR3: CASSSGQGNSPLHF

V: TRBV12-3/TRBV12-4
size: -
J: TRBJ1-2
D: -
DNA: TGTGCCAGCAGTTTAGCGCAGGACTATGGCTACACCTTC
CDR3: CASSLAQDYGYTF

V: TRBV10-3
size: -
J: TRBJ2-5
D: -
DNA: TGTGCCATCAGTGAGACTAGTTTTCCTCAAGAGACCCAGTACTTC
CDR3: CAISETSFPQETQYF

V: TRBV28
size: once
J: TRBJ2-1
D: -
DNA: TGTGCCAGCAGACTCGACAGAAACAATGAGCAGTTCTTC
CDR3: CASRLDRNNEQFF

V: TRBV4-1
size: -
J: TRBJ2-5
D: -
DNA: TGCGCCAGCAGCCAAGATGCTAGCAGCCAAGAGACCCAGTACTTC
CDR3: CASSQDASSQETQYF

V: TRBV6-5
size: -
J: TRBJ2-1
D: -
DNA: TGTGCCAGCAGTTACCGGAGCGCGTACAATGAGCAGTTCTTC
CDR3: CASSYRSAYNEQFF

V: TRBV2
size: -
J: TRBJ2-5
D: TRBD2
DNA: TGTGCCAGCAGTGAAGGGCTAGCGGGAGGTCAAGAGACCCAGTACTTC
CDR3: CASSEGLAGGQETQYF

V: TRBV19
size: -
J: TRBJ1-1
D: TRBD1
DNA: TGTGCCAGTAGTATGAGTCGGATTACAGGGGGCATCAACACTGAAGCTTTCTTT
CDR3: CASSMSRITGGINTEAFF

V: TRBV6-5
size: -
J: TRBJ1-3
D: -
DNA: TGTGCCAGCAGTTACGCGGACTCTGGAAACACCATATATTTT
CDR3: CASSYADSGNTIYF

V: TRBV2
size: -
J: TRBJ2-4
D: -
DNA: TGTGCCAGCAAGGAGTTTGTGGAGTTGGACATTCAGTACTTC
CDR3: CASKEFVELDIQYF

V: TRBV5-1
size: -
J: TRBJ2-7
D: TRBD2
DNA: TGCGCCAGCAGCTTGGATTTAGCGGGAGATCCCGAGCAGTACTTC
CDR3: CASSLDLAGDPEQYF

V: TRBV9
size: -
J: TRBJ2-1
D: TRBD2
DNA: TGTGCCAGCAGCGCTCGGACTAGCGGGAGTGCTGAGGGTGAGCAGTTCTTC
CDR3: CASSARTSGSAEGEQFF

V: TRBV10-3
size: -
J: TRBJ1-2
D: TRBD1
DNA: TGTGCCATCATGGCCGACACAGGGGGCTTCAACTATGGCTACACCTTC
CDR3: CAIMADTGGFNYGYTF

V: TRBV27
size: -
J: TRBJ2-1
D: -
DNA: TGTGCCAGCAGTTTGTTCCTAGCGTCAGGCAGGGAGCAGTTCTTC
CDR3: CASSLFLASGREQFF

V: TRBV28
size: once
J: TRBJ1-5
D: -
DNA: TGTGCCAGCAGTTTGTCGGGGGGAGGCAATCAGCCCCAGCATTTT
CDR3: CASSLSGGGNQPQHF

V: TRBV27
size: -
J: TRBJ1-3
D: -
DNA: TGTGCCAGCAGCGCCAGGGGAACTGGAAACACCATATATTTT
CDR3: CASSARGTGNTIYF

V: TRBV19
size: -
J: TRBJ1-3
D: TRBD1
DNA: TGTGCCAGTAGTGTGATAGACAGGGGAGCTGGAAACACCATATATTTT
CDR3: CASSVIDRGAGNTIYF

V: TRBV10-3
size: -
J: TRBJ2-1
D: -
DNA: TGTGCCATCAGTGAGCCCGGTGAGCAGTTCTTC
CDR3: CAISEPGEQFF

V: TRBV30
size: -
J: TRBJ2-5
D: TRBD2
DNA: TGTGCCTGGGGACTAGGCCCCCCAGAGACCCAGTACTTC
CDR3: CAWGLGPPETQYF

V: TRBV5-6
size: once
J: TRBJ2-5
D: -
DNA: TGTGCCAGCAGCTCCGTGGGATTCGGGGGAGAGACCCAGTACTTC
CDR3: CASSSVGFGGETQYF

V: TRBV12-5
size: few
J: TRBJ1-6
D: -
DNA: TGTGCTAGTGGTTCAGGGACGGGAGATTCACCCCTCCACTTT
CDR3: CASGSGTGDSPLHF

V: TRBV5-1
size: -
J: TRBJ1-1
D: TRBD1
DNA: TGCGCCAGCAGCGGACAGGGGGGGAACACTGAAGCTTTCTTT
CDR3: CASSGQGGNTEAFF

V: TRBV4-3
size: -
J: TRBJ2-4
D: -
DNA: TGCGCCAGCAGCCAAGTTTACGTGCAGGGAAACATTCAGTACTTC
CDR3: CASSQVYVQGNIQYF

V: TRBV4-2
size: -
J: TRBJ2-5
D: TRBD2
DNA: TGTGCCAGCAGCCCGGGACTAGCGGAACAAGAGACCCAGTACTTC
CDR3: CASSPGLAEQETQYF

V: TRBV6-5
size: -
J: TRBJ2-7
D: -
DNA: TGTGCCAGCAAGGGGCAGGCAAACTCCTACGAGCAGTACTTC
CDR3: CASKGQANSYEQYF

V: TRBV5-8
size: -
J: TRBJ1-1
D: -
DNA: TGTGCCAGCAGCCGGGATGAGCACACTGAAGCTTTCTTT
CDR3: CASSRDEHTEAFF

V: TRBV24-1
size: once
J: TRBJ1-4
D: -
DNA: TGTGCCACCAGTGGACGGACACCTGGGGGGTATGAAAAACTGTTTTTT
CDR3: CATSGRTPGGYEKLFF